The rows below give T cell receptor beta chains drawn from one sample of a study of blood T cells in healthy people across ages. TCRdb redid the calling of the 5' RACE reads with MiXCR, one entry per CDR3 protein. Of about 640,000 distinct CDR3 sequences in the sample, about 54% were seen once. Source material: blood. These receptors all stem from a man aged 60 to 69 in good health. CDR3s include the opening cysteine and the closing phenylalanine or tryptophan. D genes are given only for firm matches. The listing skips clone size in some rows; elsewhere it reads once, few, many or a size class.

d_gene	v_gene	abundance	j_gene	CDR3aa	CDR3nt
.	TRBV6-1	.	TRBJ2-7	CASSAEGYEQYF	TGTGCCAGCAGTGCAGAAGGGTACGAGCAGTACTTC
.	TRBV5-1	.	TRBJ1-2	CASSLAGPPNYGYTF	TGCGCCAGCAGCTTGGCAGGTCCCCCTAACTATGGCTACACCTTC
TRBD1	TRBV5-1	.	TRBJ1-1	CASSWGQGDTEAFF	TGCGCCAGCAGCTGGGGACAGGGAGACACTGAAGCTTTCTTT
.	TRBV21-1	.	TRBJ2-7	CASSKKQVHEQYF	TGTGCCAGCAGCAAAAAACAGGTCCACGAGCAGTACTTC
.	TRBV20-1	.	TRBJ2-3	CSAIPGRGNTDTQYF	TGCAGTGCGATCCCAGGGAGAGGTAACACAGATACGCAGTATTTT
.	TRBV6-5	few	TRBJ1-5	CASSYLKDSNQPQHF	TGTGCCAGCAGTTACTTGAAGGATAGCAATCAGCCCCAGCATTTT
TRBD1	TRBV25-1	.	TRBJ2-5	CASAPGQGGRETQYF	TGTGCCAGCGCCCCCGGACAGGGAGGTCGAGAGACCCAGTACTTC
.	TRBV5-1	few	TRBJ2-1	CASSFTQRAHNEQFF	TGCGCCAGCAGCTTCACCCAGCGGGCCCACAATGAGCAGTTCTTC
TRBD1	TRBV9	few	TRBJ2-7	CASSENAGQGSHEQYF	TGTGCCAGCAGCGAAAATGCGGGACAGGGTTCCCACGAGCAGTACTTC
TRBD2	TRBV5-1	few	TRBJ2-7	CASSSAGTVGYEQYF	TGCGCCAGCAGCTCAGCGGGAACGGTCGGCTACGAGCAGTACTTC
TRBD2	TRBV2	few	TRBJ2-5	CASSEAQGRGEETQYF	TGTGCCAGCAGTGAAGCGCAGGGGCGGGGGGAAGAGACCCAGTACTTC
.	TRBV28	.	TRBJ2-7	CASSRMGPYEQYF	TGTGCCAGCAGTCGGATGGGACCCTACGAGCAGTACTTC
.	TRBV9	.	TRBJ2-5	CASSVGDDLKKETQYF	TGTGCCAGCAGCGTAGGGGACGACCTCAAGAAAGAGACCCAGTACTTC
TRBD1	TRBV6-2/TRBV6-3	.	TRBJ1-2	CASSPRGQGECYTF	TGTGCCAGCAGTCCCCGAGGACAGGGTGAATGCTACACCTTC
TRBD1	TRBV25-1	.	TRBJ1-1	CASSPWTGGNTEAFF	TGTGCCAGCAGTCCCTGGACAGGGGGCAACACTGAAGCTTTCTTT
TRBD1	TRBV4-1	.	TRBJ2-7	CASSQDLGDRGRYEQYF	TGCGCCAGCAGCCAAGATCTCGGCGACAGGGGGAGATACGAGCAGTACTTC
.	TRBV6-1	few	TRBJ1-4	CASSEGTTNEKLFF	TGTGCCAGCAGTGAAGGAACAACTAATGAAAAACTGTTTTTT
TRBD1	TRBV5-1	few	TRBJ2-5	CASSQGTGGVLETQYF	TGCGCCAGCAGCCAGGGGACAGGGGGCGTATTGGAGACCCAGTACTTC
.	TRBV7-9	.	TRBJ2-2	CASTDGNRQAGELFF	TGTGCCAGCACCGATGGGAACAGACAGGCCGGGGAGTTGTTTTTT
.	TRBV29-1	.	TRBJ1-2	CSADTNYGYTF	TGCAGCGCGGACACGAACTATGGCTACACCTTC
.	TRBV7-9	.	TRBJ1-2	CASSLVADGYTF	TGTGCCAGCAGCTTAGTGGCAGATGGCTACACCTTC
TRBD2	TRBV5-1	.	TRBJ2-7	CASSLDGGKAGVWQYF	TGCGCCAGCAGCTTGGATGGGGGAAAGGCGGGAGTATGGCAGTACTTC
TRBD1	TRBV29-1	.	TRBJ2-3	CSVATGGGDTQYF	TGCAGCGTTGCGACAGGGGGTGGAGATACGCAGTATTTT
.	TRBV15	.	TRBJ1-4	CATSRARPANPNENLFF	TGTGCCACCAGCAGAGCTCGTCCAGCCAACCCCAATGAAAATCTGTTTTTT
.	TRBV12-3/TRBV12-4	.	TRBJ1-2	CATETGKGYTF	TGTGCCACAGAAACAGGGAAAGGCTACACCTTC
.	TRBV3-1	.	TRBJ2-4	CASSPMGLNAKNIQYF	TGTGCCAGCAGCCCTATGGGGTTAAACGCCAAAAACATTCAGTACTTC
TRBD2	TRBV20-1	few	TRBJ2-5	CSGRTSPPETQYF	TGCAGTGGGAGGACTAGTCCCCCCGAGACCCAGTACTTC
TRBD1	TRBV5-5	.	TRBJ2-7	CASSSFDRGAYEQYF	TGTGCCAGCAGCTCTTTTGACAGGGGGGCCTACGAGCAGTACTTC
.	TRBV5-1	.	TRBJ2-3	CASSGYLAGAPTDTQYF	TGCGCCAGCAGCGGATACCTGGCGGGGGCCCCCACAGATACGCAGTATTTT